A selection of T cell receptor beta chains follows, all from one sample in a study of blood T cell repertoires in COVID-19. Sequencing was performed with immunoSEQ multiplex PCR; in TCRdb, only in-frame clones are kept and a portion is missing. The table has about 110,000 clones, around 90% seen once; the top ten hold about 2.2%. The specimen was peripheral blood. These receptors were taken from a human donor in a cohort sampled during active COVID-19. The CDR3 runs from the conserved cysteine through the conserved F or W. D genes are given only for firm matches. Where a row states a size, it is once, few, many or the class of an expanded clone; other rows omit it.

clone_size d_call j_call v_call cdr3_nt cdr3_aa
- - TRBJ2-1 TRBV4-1 TGCGCCAGCAGCCAAGAAGGTTCGGCAGGCTCTGGTAATGAGCAGTTCTTC CASSQEGSAGSGNEQFF
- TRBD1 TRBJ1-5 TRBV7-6 TGTGCCAGCAGCCCTGGGACAGGGGGCAATCAGCCCCAGCATTTT CASSPGTGGNQPQHF
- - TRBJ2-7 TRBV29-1 TGCAGCGTTGCCCGCGACGGGGCCTACGAGCAGTACTTC CSVARDGAYEQYF
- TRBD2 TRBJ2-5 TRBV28 TGTGCCAGCAGGGAATCCGGGACTAGCGGGTTGGCGGAGACCCAGTACTTC CASRESGTSGLAETQYF
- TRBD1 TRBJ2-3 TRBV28 TGTGCCAGCAGGACGGACCGGACAGGGGGCTCAGATACGCAGTATTTT CASRTDRTGGSDTQYF
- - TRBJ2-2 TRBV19 TGTGCCAGTAGTATAGAGGGGAGAGGACCCGGGGAGCTGTTTTTT CASSIEGRGPGELFF
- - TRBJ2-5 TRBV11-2 TGTGCCAGCAGCTTAGAGATCCTACCCCAAGAGACCCAGTACTTC CASSLEILPQETQYF
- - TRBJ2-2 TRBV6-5 TGTGCCAGCAGTTACTCGAGGCAGGGAGGCACCGGGGAGCTGTTTTTT CASSYSRQGGTGELFF
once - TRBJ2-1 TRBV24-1 TGTGCCACCAGTGATCCTCTTAGCTCCTACAATGAGCAGTTCTTC CATSDPLSSYNEQFF
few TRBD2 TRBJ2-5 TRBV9 TGTGCCAGCAGCGCTTCTAGCGGGGGGGCTTTTGAGACCCAGTACTTC CASSASSGGAFETQYF
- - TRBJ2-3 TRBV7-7 TGTGCTAGCAGCCCGGGACTTTACACAGATACGCAGTATTTT CASSPGLYTDTQYF
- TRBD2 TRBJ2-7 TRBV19 TGTGCCAGTAGTACAACTAGCGGCTACTCCTACGAGCAGTACTTC CASSTTSGYSYEQYF
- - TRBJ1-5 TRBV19 TGTGCCAGTAGTATTCGGGGCAATCAGCCCCAGCATTTT CASSIRGNQPQHF
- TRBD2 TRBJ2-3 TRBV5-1 TGCGCCAGCAGTTCCAGACTAGCGGGAGGAGATACGCAGTATTTT CASSSRLAGGDTQYF
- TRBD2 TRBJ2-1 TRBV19 TGTGCCAGTAGTGGCTTAGCGGGAGTCGGCAATGAGCAGTTCTTC CASSGLAGVGNEQFF
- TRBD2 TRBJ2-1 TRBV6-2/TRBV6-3 TGTGCCAGCAGTCGACTAGCGGGGTACAATGAGCAGTTCTTC CASSRLAGYNEQFF
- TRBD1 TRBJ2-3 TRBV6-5 TGTGCCAGCAGTTTCCAGGGGGTGGTAGGGGATACGCAGTATTTT CASSFQGVVGDTQYF
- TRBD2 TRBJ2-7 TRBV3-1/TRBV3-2 TGTGCCAGCAGCTTAAGCGGGAGTCAAGAGCAGTACTTC CASSLSGSQEQYF
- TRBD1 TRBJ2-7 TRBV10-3 TGTGCCATCAGTGACGGGGACAGGGGAGTAGAGTACGAGCAGTACTTC CAISDGDRGVEYEQYF
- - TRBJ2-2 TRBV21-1 - CASSKDRVEVAGGNTGELFF
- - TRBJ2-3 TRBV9 TGTGCCAGCAGCGAAACAATAAAACGCGGGACCAGAGATACGCAGTATTTT CASSETIKRGTRDTQYF
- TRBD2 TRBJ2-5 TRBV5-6 TGTGCCAGCAGCCCAGAGCGGGGGTTGTTAGAGAAGACCCAGTACTTC CASSPERGLLEKTQYF
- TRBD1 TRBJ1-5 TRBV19 TGTGCCAGTAGCGATGACAGGGGCGGGAATCAGCCCCAGCATTTT CASSDDRGGNQPQHF
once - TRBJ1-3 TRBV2 TGTGCCAGCCTTTCGACAATCTTTTCTGGAAACACCATATATTTT CASLSTIFSGNTIYF
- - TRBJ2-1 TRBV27 TGTGCCAGCAGTTTATACCGACGGCTAGCCTCCTACAATGAGCAGTTCTTC CASSLYRRLASYNEQFF
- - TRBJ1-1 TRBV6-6 TGTGCCAGCAGCTCCCGGGGGGGTGAAGCTTTCTTT CASSSRGGEAFF
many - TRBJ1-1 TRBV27 TGTGCCAGCAGTCTACGGGGGGGGGCATATACTGAAGCTTTCTTT CASSLRGGAYTEAFF
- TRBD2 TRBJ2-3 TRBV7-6 TGTGCCAGCAGCTGGAGCGGGAGTTCCGCAGATACGCAGTATTTT CASSWSGSSADTQYF
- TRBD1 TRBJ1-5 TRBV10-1 TGCGCCAGCAGTATGGGACAGGGGAATCAGCCCCAGCATTTT CASSMGQGNQPQHF
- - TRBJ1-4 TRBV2 TGTGCCAGTTACCAGGGTTACACTAATGAAAAACTGTTTTTT CASYQGYTNEKLFF
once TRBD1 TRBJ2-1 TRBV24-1 TGTGCCACCAGTGGACAGGGGAGTTACAATGAGCAGTTCTTC CATSGQGSYNEQFF
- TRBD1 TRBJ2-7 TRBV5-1 TGCGCCAGCAGCCAGGGGACAGGCCGTTACGAGCAGTACTTC CASSQGTGRYEQYF
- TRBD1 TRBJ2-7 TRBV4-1 TGCGCCAGCAGCCATTCCCGACAGGGAAAATCCTACGAGCAGTACTTC CASSHSRQGKSYEQYF
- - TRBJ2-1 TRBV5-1 TGCGCCAGCAGCTTAGGGGTCTACAATGAGCAGTTCTTC CASSLGVYNEQFF
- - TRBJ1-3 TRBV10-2 TGCGCCAGCAGTGAGTCGGAGGGGAACACCATATATTTT CASSESEGNTIYF
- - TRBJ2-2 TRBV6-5 TGTGCCAGCAGTTACTCTTGGGGGGAGAACACCGGGGAGCTGTTTTTT CASSYSWGENTGELFF
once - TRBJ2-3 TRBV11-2 TGTGCCAGCAGCTTAGTTCCGGATACGCAGTATTTT CASSLVPDTQYF
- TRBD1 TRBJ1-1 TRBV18 TGTGCCAGCTCACTAGGACAGGGGGGGATGAACACTGAAGCTTTCTTT CASSLGQGGMNTEAFF
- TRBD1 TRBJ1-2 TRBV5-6 TGTGCCAGCAGCTGGGGACAGGGGGCCGACTATGGCTACACCTTC CASSWGQGADYGYTF
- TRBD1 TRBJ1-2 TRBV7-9 TGTGCCAGCAGCCCCATGAACGACAGGGGCCACGGCTACACCTTC CASSPMNDRGHGYTF
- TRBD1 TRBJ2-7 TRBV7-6 TGTGCCAGCAGCTCCCGACAGGGGGTAAACTACGAGCAGTACTTC CASSSRQGVNYEQYF
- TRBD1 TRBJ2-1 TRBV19 TGTGCCAGTAGTTTCGCCGGGACAGATAATGATGAGCAGTTCTTC CASSFAGTDNDEQFF
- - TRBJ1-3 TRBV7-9 TGTGCCAGCAGCTTTATGGTGGGCGCGAACACCATATATTTT CASSFMVGANTIYF
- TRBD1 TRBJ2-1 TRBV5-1 TGCGCCAGCAGCGACCCGACAGGGTACAATGAGCAGTTCTTC CASSDPTGYNEQFF
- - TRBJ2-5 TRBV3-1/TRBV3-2 TGTGCCAGCAGCCGGGGACTTCAGCAGGAGACCCAGTACTTC CASSRGLQQETQYF
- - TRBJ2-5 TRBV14 TGTGCCAGCAGCCAAGTTCCGGGTAACGACTACTTC CASSQVPGNDYF
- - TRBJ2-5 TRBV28 TGTGCCAGCAGTTTTAATGGGGGGACAGAGACCCAGTACTTC CASSFNGGTETQYF
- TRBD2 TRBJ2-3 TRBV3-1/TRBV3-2 TGTGCCAGCAGCCAAAGGGGACTAGCGGGGACAGATACGCAGTATTTT CASSQRGLAGTDTQYF
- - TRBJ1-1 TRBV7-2 TGTGCCAGCAGCTTAGGTTACGGGACTCTGAACACTGAAGCTTTCTTT CASSLGYGTLNTEAFF
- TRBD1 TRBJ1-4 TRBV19 TGTGCCAGTAGTATAATGGACAGGGGAGAAAAACTGTTTTTT CASSIMDRGEKLFF
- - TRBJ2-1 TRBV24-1 TGTGCCACCAGTGATTTGGCCCTCAGTATGCCCTCCTACAATGAGCAGTTCTTC CATSDLALSMPSYNEQFF
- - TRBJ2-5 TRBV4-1 TGCGCCAGCAGCCAAGGGAACGGGGGGCGAGAGACCCAGTACTTC CASSQGNGGRETQYF
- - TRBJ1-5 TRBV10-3 TGTGCCATCAGCGGGGAGGGAAATCAGCCCCAGCATTTT CAISGEGNQPQHF